One sample yielded the 16 T cell receptor beta chains listed below, sequenced in a study of OX40 agonist ivuxolimab in advanced cancers. Clones were sequenced by immunoSEQ multiplex PCR, and TCRdb holds only the in-frame ones, with some missing. Seen here are some 46,000 clones, 88% observed once, and the top ten hold around 20%. Sequencing was performed on CD4+ or CD8+ T cells sorted from blood, taken in a trial of the OX40 agonist ivuxolimab. The receptor source for this set is an adult with an advanced solid tumor such as melanoma, head and neck, liver or kidney cancer.

This rearrangement joins TRBV15 to TRBJ2-1, with 16 bases fitting TRBD2. This CDR3 has 19 residues. V was pared by 1 base and J by 8 bases, with 11 bases of the junction left unmatched. CDR1 is LNHNV, CDR2 YYDKDF, per germline (reference sequence). The CDR3 DNA is TGTGCCACCAGCAGAGGCCCACCGGGACTAGCGGGGGGGCACGATGAGCAGTTCTTC. Its translation: CATSRGPPGLAGGHDEQFF. Full variable domain (outside the CDR3, taken from reference TRBV15 and TRBJ2-1): DAMVIQNPRYQVTQFGKPVTLSCSQTLNHNVMYWYQQKSSQAPKLLFHYYDKDFNNEADTPDNFQSRRPNTSFCFLDIRSPGLGDTAMYLCATSRGPPGLAGGHDEQFFGPGTRLTVL.

The gene calls are TRBV28 and TRBJ2-1, with 8 bases identical to TRBD1. The V gene's germline CDR1 is MDHEN and CDR2 SYDVKM. V trimming: 2 bases; J trimming: 7 bases; junction bases outside the gene matches: 4. This CDR3 is built from 14 residues. CDR3 nucleotide sequence: TGTGCCAGCAGTTTAGGTAGACAGGGGAATGAGCAGTTCTTC. It encodes CASSLGRQGNEQFF.

The chain has TRBV6-5 and TRBJ2-2; D remains ambiguous. V lost 4 bases and J lost 6, with 6 bases in between. Germline CDR1 is MNHEY and CDR2 is SVGAGI. The CDR3 extends over 12 amino acids. The CDR3 coding sequence is TGTGCCAGCAGTTTCGGGTCCGGGGAGCTGTTTTTT. Its translation: CASSFGSGELFF.

The J gene is TRBJ1-1, the V gene TRBV7-5; the table's D gene call, TRBD1, was not cross checked with the DNA. TRBV7-5 is a pseudogene locus. This CDR3 region has 16 residues. The CDR3, as DNA: TGTGTCAGAAGCCCGGACAGGGACGGACTAAACACTGAAGCTTTCTTT. This encodes CVRSPDRDGLNTEAFF.

The CDR3 region has the DNA TGTGCCAGCAGCTCCGGGACTATAAGCACAGATACGCAGTATTTT. Its translation: CASSSGTISTDTQYF. V gene TRBV7-2 combines with J gene TRBJ2-3; 7 nucleotides line up with TRBD2. The CDR3 extends over 15 amino acids. Germline V lookup: CDR1 SGHTA, CDR2 FQGNSA. V lost 4 bases to trimming and J lost 0 bases; unmatched junction nucleotides: 4.

The rearrangement links TRBV11-2 to TRBJ2-2; D is undetermined. Germline V gives CDR1 SGHAT, CDR2 FQNNGV. This CDR3 has 19 amino acids. Trimming left V 5 bases short and J 0 bases short, with 22 bases between. Here the CDR3 reads CASSLRAALGYANTGELFF. The CDR3 DNA reads as TGTGCCAGCAGCCTCCGTGCAGCCCTCGGATACGCGAACACCGGGGAGCTGTTTTTT.

The V gene is TRBV28, the J gene TRBJ1-1; D may be TRBD1 (6 bases). The CDR3 loop spans 15 amino acids. Deletions cut 4 bases from V and 0 bases from J, with 12 bases between. Germline V gene lookup returns CDR1 MDHEN and CDR2 SYDVKM. The CDR3 is CASSYGGGLNTEAFF. In nucleotides, the CDR3 is TGTGCCAGCAGTTATGGGGGGGGCCTGAACACTGAAGCTTTCTTT.

The chain uses TRBV9 and TRBJ2-5; TRBD2 is a possible D gene (5 bases). Per germline, CDR1 SGDLS and CDR2 YYNGEE. The CDR3 spans 14 residues. V was shortened by 4 bases and J by 5 bases, with 15 bases between the two germline ends. The CDR3 nucleotides are TGTGCCAGCAGCCCCGGGAACACGAGGGAGACCCAGTACTTC. It yields the protein CASSPGNTRETQYF. The full variable domain, its missing parts supplied by reference TRBV9 and TRBJ2-5, is DSGVTQTPKHLITATGQRVTLRCSPRSGDLSVYWYQQSLDQGLQFLIQYYNGEERAKGNILERFSAQQFPDLHSELNLSSLELGDSALYFCASSPGNTRETQYFGPGTRLLVL.

The chain recombines TRBV6-6 with TRBJ1-1; D is ambiguous. The ends were cut back, 4 bases at V and 1 base at J, with 7 bases in the middle. CDR1 is MNHNY and CDR2 is SVGAGI in the germline V gene (reference sequence). This CDR3 has 13 amino acids. This CDR3 reads CASSLVKNTEAFF. The CDR3 DNA sequence: TGTGCCAGCAGTTTGGTCAAGAACACTGAAGCTTTCTTT.

The V gene is TRBV18, the J gene TRBJ2-5; a weak D match, TRBD1 (6 bases). Germline CDR1 KGHSH, CDR2 LQKENI. V lost 3 bases and J lost 2, with 10 bases in between. This CDR3 comprises 14 residues. CDR3 in amino acids: CASSPRQEQETQYF. CDR3 nucleotide sequence: TGTGCCAGCTCACCGCGACAGGAGCAAGAGACCCAGTACTTC.

The rearrangement links TRBV29-1 to TRBJ2-3; unclear D gene. V shed 5 bases and J shed 6 bases, with 12 bases lying between them. Germline V gene sequence: CDR1 SQVTM, CDR2 ANQGSEA. The CDR3 is 12 amino acids. The CDR3 loop is CSVPIGLDTQYF. CDR3 sequence (DNA): TGCAGCGTTCCAATAGGCCTGGATACGCAGTATTTT.

The chain joins TRBV27 to TRBJ2-5, with D perhaps TRBD1 (5 bases). Germline CDR1 is MNHEY and CDR2 is SMNVEV (reference sequence). Trimming removed 5 bases from V and 4 bases from J, with 11 bases in between. The CDR3 has 13 amino acids. Here the CDR3 reads CASSPRVVETQYF. The CDR3 DNA reads as TGTGCCAGCAGTCCCAGGGTTGTAGAGACCCAGTACTTC.

The chain employs TRBV5-1 and TRBJ2-5; D is perhaps TRBD1 or TRBD2 (5 bases each). V was pared by 5 bases and J by 5 bases, with 19 bases between. In germline, CDR1 is SGHRS, CDR2 YFSETQ. The length of the CDR3 is 15 residues. CDR3 loop: CASSEGRRGKETQYF. CDR3 nucleotides: TGCGCCAGCAGTGAGGGGAGACGAGGAAAGGAGACCCAGTACTTC.

This clone was seen just once. As DNA, the CDR3 is TGTGCCAGCAGCCCCGACAGTAGCAATCAGCCCCAGCATTTT. Its translation is CASSPDSSNQPQHF. V is TRBV7-6 and J is TRBJ1-5, with a tentative D call TRBD1 (5 bases). With 5 bases removed from V and 0 bases from J, the gap between germline ends came to 8 bases. Germline loops: CDR1 SGHVS, CDR2 FNYEAQ. The CDR3 contains 14 residues.

The table lists this clone with a count of one. V gene TRBV10-2 combines with J gene TRBJ1-1; D not certain. The CDR3 totals 15 residues. Trimming left V 0 bases short and J 3 bases short, with 11 bases between. CDR1 WSHSY and CDR2 SAAADI come from the germline V gene. The CDR3 reads CASSESNLQDTEAFF. In DNA form, the CDR3 reads TGCGCCAGCAGTGAGTCTAATTTGCAGGACACTGAAGCTTTCTTT.

The gene calls are TRBV10-2 and TRBJ2-7, with 7 bases aligning to TRBD1. J was trimmed by 6 bases and V by 0 bases; bases with no gene match: 8. CDR1 WSHSY and CDR2 SAAADI come from the germline V gene. This CDR3 has 15 amino acids. The CDR3 nucleotides read TGCGCCAGCAGTGAGTCGACAGGGCGGATTGCCGAGCAGTACGTC. It is translated as CASSESTGRIAEQYV.